A single sample is the source of the 25 T cell receptor beta chains below, sequenced in a study of T cell repertoires in cytomegalovirus infection. TCRdb reprocessed the reads with MiXCR, giving one entry per CDR3 protein. This sample carries fewer than 350,000 distinct CDR3 sequences, approximately 32% of them seen once, and the ten largest clones take 20%. These receptors' antigens are unknown. The specimen comprised cultured PBMCs, sampled from culture after CMV antigen stimulation. All receptors come from a human donor in good health (CMV status not recorded). Some clones in this sample may be carry-over from other donors' samples.

The chain uses TRBV29-1 and TRBJ2-1; TRBD2 might be the D (6 bases). The CDR3 extends over 14 amino acids. Trimming pared 6 bases from V and 0 bases from J, leaving 12 bases between. The V gene's germline CDR1 is SQVTM and CDR2 ANQGSEA. As DNA, the CDR3 is TGCAGCGTAGATAGGGAGGCCTCCTACAATGAGCAGTTCTTC. Translated: CSVDREASYNEQFF.

The chain recombines TRBV18 with TRBJ1-1; D call uncertain. The V end lost 3 bases, the J end lost 6 bases, and 11 bases lay between the germline ends. The CDR3 covers 13 residues. Germline V gives CDR1 KGHSH, CDR2 LQKENI. DNA for the CDR3: TGTGCCAGCTCACCGTCGATGTTACCTGAAGCTTTCTTT. It yields the protein CASSPSMLPEAFF.

The rearrangement links TRBV6-1 to TRBJ1-1; D is unresolved. The CDR3 contains 15 residues. Trimming cost V 2 bases and J 0 bases, with 10 bases left between them. Germline values: CDR1 MNHNS, CDR2 SASEGT. CDR3 coding DNA: TGTGCCAGCAGTGAAAGGCGGGCCGTGAACACTGAAGCTTTCTTT. The encoded protein is CASSERRAVNTEAFF.

This clonotype was seen only a few times. CDR3 region: CSANGPGPDGYTF. The DNA for the CDR3 is TGCAGTGCTAACGGACCCGGGCCAGATGGCTACACCTTC. The chain links TRBV20-1 to TRBJ1-2, with no clear D. Trimming took 4 bases from V and 6 from J, leaving 15 bases between them. Per the germline V gene, CDR1 is DFQATT and CDR2 is SNEGSKA (reference sequence). This CDR3 region has 13 residues.

This clonotype has ten or more counts. The genes are TRBV6-6 and TRBJ2-3; 10 bases match TRBD2. Germline trimming cut 6 bases from V and 0 bases from J; bases unmatched to any gene: 12. The germline CDR1 and CDR2 sequences are MNHNY and SVGAGI (reference sequence). CDR3 size: 18 residues. DNA for the CDR3: TGTGCCAGCAGAGCCCGGACTAGCGGACGTTCTAGCACAGATACGCAGTATTTT. The encoded protein is CASRARTSGRSSTDTQYF.

This chain connects TRBV7-2 to TRBJ2-1; D perhaps matches TRBD2 (6 bases). Between the trimmed V and J ends, which lost 2 bases and 4 bases, there was a span of 12 bases. The CDR3 contains 15 residues. Germline CDR1 SGHTA, CDR2 FQGNSA. The CDR3 here is CASSLRTMPYNEQFF. The CDR3, as DNA: TGTGCCAGCAGCTTAAGGACTATGCCTTACAATGAGCAGTTCTTC.

V and J are TRBV6-1 and TRBJ2-5; 7 bases map to TRBD1. The trim removed 6 bases at V and 6 bases at J, leaving 7 bases unmatched. Germline loops: CDR1 MNHNS, CDR2 SASEGT. The CDR3 covers 13 residues. CDR3 sequence: CASRVRQGKTQYF. CDR3 coding DNA: TGTGCCAGCAGAGTTCGACAGGGAAAGACCCAGTACTTC.

This clonotype showed up just a few times. The chain has TRBV6-1 and TRBJ2-1; D not certain. V was shortened by 6 bases and J by 4 bases, with 7 bases between the two germline ends. The length of the CDR3 is 12 residues. Germline-derived CDR1 and CDR2 are MNHNS and SASEGT. CDR3 DNA: TGTGCCAGCAGGAGGTCATACAATGAGCAGTTCTTC. This translates into CASRRSYNEQFF.

The chain has TRBV20-1 and TRBJ2-1; 10 nucleotides line up with TRBD2. This CDR3 comprises 14 residues. In germline, CDR1 is DFQATT, CDR2 SNEGSKA (reference sequence). Losses at the gene ends were 6 bases for V and 4 bases for J; bases not matched to a gene: 6. The DNA of the CDR3 is TGCAGTGCCAGGACTAGCGGTAAATACAATGAGCAGTTCTTC. Residues: CSARTSGKYNEQFF.

The J gene is TRBJ1-6, the V gene TRBV7-6, with 7 bases identical to TRBD1. The CDR3 runs 15 residues. The junction had 9 bases not matched to a gene; V was cut back by 5 bases and J by 8 bases. Germline CDR1 reads SGHVS; CDR2 reads FNYEAQ. The CDR3 here is CASSALTGRDSPLHF. In DNA form, the CDR3 reads TGTGCCAGCAGCGCCCTGACAGGGCGGGATTCACCCCTCCACTTT.

The chain is built from TRBV10-3 and TRBJ2-5, with TRBD2 identical over 13 bases. CDR1 is ENHRY and CDR2 is SYGVKD in the germline V gene. The V gene end was trimmed by 4 bases and the J gene end by 1 base; junction bases not matched to a gene: 6. This CDR3 has 17 amino acids. The CDR3 DNA reads TGTGCCATCAGTGGGTCCGGGACTAGCGGGACCCAAGAGACCCAGTACTTC. Protein product: CAISGSGTSGTQETQYF.

In its sample, this clonotype was seen a few times. V is TRBV27 and J is TRBJ2-7, with 8 bases fitting TRBD2. Germline lookup yields CDR1 MNHEY and CDR2 SMNVEV (reference sequence). This CDR3 has 15 amino acids. The junction had 8 bases not matched to a gene; V was cut back by 3 bases and J by 4 bases. CDR3 protein: CASSFNSGGQYEQYF. In DNA form, the CDR3 reads TGTGCCAGCAGTTTCAACAGCGGGGGTCAATACGAGCAGTACTTC.

This clonotype was seen only a few times. V and J are TRBV27 and TRBJ1-5, with D possibly matching TRBD1 (6 bases). Trimming took off 8 bases at V and 7 bases at J, with 18 bases between the two ends. Per the germline V gene, CDR1 is MNHEY and CDR2 is SMNVEV (reference sequence). The CDR3 loop spans 14 amino acids. CDR3 sequence reads: CASGISRGGQPQHF. In DNA form, the CDR3 reads TGTGCCAGCGGAATCAGCAGGGGCGGCCAGCCCCAGCATTTT.

The chain couples TRBV28 to TRBJ2-6, with TRBD1 matching over 12 bases. Trimming at V came to 1 base and at J to 2 bases, leaving 6 bases not matched to a gene. The CDR3 extends over 19 amino acids. Germline V CDR1 and CDR2: MDHEN, SYDVKM. The CDR3 bases are TGTGCCAGCAGTTTATCACCGGGACAGGGGGCAACTGGGGCCAACGTCCTGACTTTC. Translation: CASSLSPGQGATGANVLTF. Full variable domain (rest looked up from reference TRBV28 and TRBJ2-6): DVKVTQSSRYLVKRTGEKVFLECVQDMDHENMFWYRQDPGLGLRLIYFSYDVKMKEKGDIPEGYSVSREKKERFSLILESASTNQTSMYLCASSLSPGQGATGANVLTFGAGSRLTVL.

This clonotype came up many times. The V gene is TRBV7-2, the J gene TRBJ2-2; 13 nucleotides agree with TRBD2. The junction had 2 bases not matched to a gene; V was cut back by 5 bases and J by 5 bases. Germline lookup yields CDR1 SGHTA and CDR2 FQGNSA. The CDR3 runs to 15 residues. The CDR3: CASSPGLAGTGELFF. CDR3 bases: TGTGCCAGCAGCCCGGGACTAGCGGGGACCGGGGAGCTGTTTTTT.

J is TRBJ1-2 and V is TRBV6-5; possible D gene TRBD1, 5 bases. V was clipped by 5 bases and J by 7 bases, with 11 bases between them. Germline CDR1 MNHEY, CDR2 SVGAGI. The CDR3 runs 12 residues. The CDR3 DNA is TGTGCCAGCAGTGACGGGACGTTTGGCTACACCTTC. It yields the protein CASSDGTFGYTF.

The sample holds a few counts of this clonotype. The DNA for the CDR3 is TGCAGTGCTAGCGCCGATCTAGCGGTTATAAACTCCTACAATGAGCAGTTCTTC. Residues: CSASADLAVINSYNEQFF. The chain links TRBV20-1 to TRBJ2-1; 7 nucleotides align to TRBD2. The germline gives CDR1 DFQATT, CDR2 SNEGSKA (reference sequence). After removal of 3 bases from V and 0 bases from J, the junction contained 14 bases not matched to a gene. CDR3 length: 18 amino acids.

The chain couples TRBV7-2 to TRBJ1-1, with D uncertain. Germline lookup yields CDR1 SGHTA and CDR2 FQGNSA. The V end lost 5 bases, the J end lost 0 bases, and 16 bases lay between the germline ends. This CDR3 has 16 amino acids. The CDR3 DNA reads TGTGCCAGCAGCCTGGCTGCTGTAGGATTGAACACTGAAGCTTTCTTT. Encoded protein: CASSLAAVGLNTEAFF.

This clonotype was detected a few times. At one of its ends the junction is not consistent with the germline gene, which may arise from a read error. This rearrangement joins TRBV7-9 to TRBJ1-2; TRBD1 might be the D (5 bases). Germline V CDR1 and CDR2: SEHNR, FQNEAQ (reference sequence). CDR3 size: 14 residues. The CDR3 sequence is CATSSMGTTYGYTF. CDR3 sequence (DNA): TGTGCCACCAGCTCAATGGGGACTACCTATGGCTACACCTTC.

This clonotype was recorded many times. The chain is built from TRBV9 and TRBJ1-4; D gene unclear. Between the trimmed V and J ends, which lost 3 bases and 2 bases, there was a span of 11 bases. CDR1 is SGDLS, CDR2 YYNGEE, per germline. CDR3 length equals 15 residues. The CDR3 is CASSAERGTNEKLFF. In DNA form, the CDR3 reads TGTGCCAGCAGCGCTGAGCGAGGTACTAATGAAAAACTGTTTTTT.

V gene TRBV20-1 combines with J gene TRBJ1-1, with D uncertain. Trimming shortened V by 1 base and J by 2 bases, and 11 bases separated the two germline ends. The germline V gene encodes CDR1 DFQATT and CDR2 SNEGSKA (reference sequence). The CDR3 is made up of 14 amino acids. The CDR3 DNA follows: TGCAGTGCTAGAGCAGGCGGGGTCAACACTGAAGCTTTCTTT. Its protein product is CSARAGGVNTEAFF.

The rearrangement links TRBV20-1 to TRBJ1-1; a possible D gene is TRBD1 (6 bases). The V end lost 3 bases, the J end lost 11 bases, and 22 bases lay between the germline ends. The CDR3 totals 14 residues. The V gene's germline CDR1 is DFQATT and CDR2 SNEGSKA (reference sequence). The CDR3 nucleotides are TGCAGTGCTAGGGAGGGGGTGATTCACGCCATGGCTTTCTTT. Translating it yields CSAREGVIHAMAFF.

The chain links TRBV12-3 or TRBV12-4 to TRBJ1-6; D is perhaps TRBD1 (5 bases). The germline V and J ends were trimmed by 6 bases and 5 bases, with 11 bases remaining between them. The CDR3 is 14 residues long. For the CDR3, the DNA is TGTGCCAGCAGCGAGACAGTAAATAATTCACCCCTCCACTTT. Its translation: CASSETVNNSPLHF.

The chain combines TRBV6-5 with TRBJ2-1; D uncertain. Trimming removed 0 bases at V and 2 bases at J, with 2 bases between. This CDR3 is built from 13 residues. The germline CDR1 and CDR2 sequences are MNHEY and SVGAGI. As DNA, the CDR3 is TGTGCCAGCAGTTACTCGGCCTACAATGAGCAGTTCTTC. This gives the protein CASSYSAYNEQFF.

This chain uses TRBV20-1 with TRBJ1-1; a weak D match, TRBD1 (6 bases). The CDR3 covers 14 residues. With 3 bases removed from V and 2 bases from J, the gap between germline ends came to 13 bases. Germline lookup yields CDR1 DFQATT and CDR2 SNEGSKA (reference sequence). The CDR3 sequence: CSARRPGQNTEAFF. The CDR3 bases are TGCAGTGCTAGGAGACCGGGACAAAACACTGAAGCTTTCTTT.